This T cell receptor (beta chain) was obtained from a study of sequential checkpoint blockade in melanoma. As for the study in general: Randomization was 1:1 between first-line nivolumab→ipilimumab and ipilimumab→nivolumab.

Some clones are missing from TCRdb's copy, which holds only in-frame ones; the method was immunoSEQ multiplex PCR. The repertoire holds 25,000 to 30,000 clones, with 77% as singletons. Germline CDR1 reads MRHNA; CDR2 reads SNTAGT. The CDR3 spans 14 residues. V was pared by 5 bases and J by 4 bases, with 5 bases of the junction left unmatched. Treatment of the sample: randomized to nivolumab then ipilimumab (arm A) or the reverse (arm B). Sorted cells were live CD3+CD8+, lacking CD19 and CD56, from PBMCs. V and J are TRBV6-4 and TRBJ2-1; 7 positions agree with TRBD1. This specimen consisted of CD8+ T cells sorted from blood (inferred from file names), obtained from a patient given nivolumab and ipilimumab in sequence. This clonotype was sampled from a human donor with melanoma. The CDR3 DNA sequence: TGTGCCAGCAGTCCTGGGACAGAATACAATGAGCAGTTCTTC. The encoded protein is CASSPGTEYNEQFF.